The rows below give T cell receptor beta chains drawn from one sample of a study of monozygotic twins with inflammatory bowel disease. TCRdb reprocessed the 5' RACE reads and stores each CDR3 protein as one record, lacking DNA. The repertoire table contains under 150,000 distinct CDR3 sequences. The sample taken for sequencing was blood. Receptor source: a human donor with ulcerative colitis or Crohn's disease, or a healthy co-twin of an affected twin (not recorded which). Each CDR3 is given with its conserved first and last residue.

TRBV6-2/TRBV6-3	TRBJ2-7	CASSRLVTYEQYF
TRBV29-1	TRBJ2-1	CSVEGATEGLLGFF
TRBV20-1	TRBJ2-7	CSASRGGGYYEQYF
TRBV18	TRBJ2-7	CASSPRDLAGVEWDEQYF
TRBV9	TRBJ2-2	CASTPRDIRPTGELFF
TRBV20-1	TRBJ2-5	CSATQAVPGVTQYF
TRBV7-6	TRBJ2-7	CASSHPGTYPNSYEQYF
TRBV5-1	TRBJ2-6	CASSLVYSGANVLTF
TRBV18	TRBJ1-5	CASLPYPSGTGRMSNQPQHF
TRBV6-1	TRBJ1-2	CASSRTTGDNYGYTF